The clone carrying this TCR beta chain was seen more than once but under ten times. The V gene end was trimmed by 3 bases and the J gene end by 4 bases; junction bases not matched to a gene: 3. Germline V gene data show CDR1 as MRHNA and CDR2 as SNTAGT. The CDR3 is 15 residues long. TCRdb keeps only in-frame clones here, not all; method: immunoSEQ multiplex PCR. The sample has some 48,000 clones, roughly nine tenths seen once. These data belong to a study of T cell changes during pregnancy in multiple sclerosis. The chain carries TRBV6-4 and TRBJ2-3; 11 bases are a match to TRBD2. This specimen was CD8+ T cells from peripheral blood mononuclear cells, taken in the second trimester of pregnancy. The clonotype originates from a female donor with multiple sclerosis, enrolled in a pregnancy study. Here the CDR3 reads CASSEVAGGPDTQYF. The DNA for the CDR3 is TGTGCCAGCAGTGAGGTAGCGGGGGGGCCAGATACGCAGTATTTT.